The entry that follows covers one T cell receptor beta chain sequence. A single count supports this clone. Its antigen is still unknown. No base-level quality is on record; no much larger clone is a single base apart. The data were taken from a study of blood T cell repertoires in COVID-19 (dated by TCRdb to the early 2020s). About the investigation overall: The collaborator samples originated in the United States, Italy and Spain and spanned the acute and convalescent phases of COVID-19. The repertoires were released in a freely available public database meant as a resource for research on the immune response to SARS-CoV-2. The dataset comprised deeply sampled blood TCRbeta repertoires from subjects exposed to, actively infected with, or recovered from COVID-19. The prospective study material was composed of cDNA or gDNA derived from T cells, B-cell-depleted T cells, or PBMCs. Where HLA class I and class II types were available, the types were taken from metadata supplied by the sample provider, not from assay-based typing. Sample metadata almost always included a de-identified subject ID, COVID-19 status, age in years and sex. Samples were obtained from the ongoing ImmuneRACE study (first 160 participants) and from some 1,200 subjects provided by 6 global collaborators. Broad study findings and their caveats: The amount of clinical and demographic metadata varied by source and participant and was provided uncurated.

Participants in the prospective study were enrolled through a virtual design, were aged roughly 18 to 90 years, and lived in 24 United States geographic areas. In the prospective study, cohorts were assigned on the basis of participant-reported clinical history obtained from a screening survey and a study questionnaire. ImmuneRACE Cohort 3 recovered participants were defined by two consecutive negative NP/OP PCR tests, healthcare professional clearance, or symptom resolution. In the prospective study, mobile phlebotomists collected whole blood, serum and a nasopharyngeal or oropharyngeal swab from each participant. Participants in the prospective study had the option to provide additional blood draws and questionnaires over a roughly 2-month period. Blood samples from the prospective study were shipped frozen or at room temperature prior to DNA extraction. The germline V gene provides CDR1 MNHEY and CDR2 SVGAGI. Trimming removed 3 bases from V and 4 bases from J, leaving 12 bases between the germline ends. The CDR3 holds 14 amino acids from the cysteine to the phenylalanine. Only the CDR3 portion is preserved as DNA: 42 bases, with reading frame beginning at the first base.

TCRbeta CDR3 regions were amplified from genomic DNA using the immunoSEQ Assay, a bias-controlled multiplex PCR. The authors' analysis ran thus. The number of nucleated cells in each sample was estimated by amplification of reference gene primers within the assay. To quantify the absolute abundance of each unique TCRbeta CDR3 rearrangement, sequence reads were collapsed and filtered. Productive Simpson clonality was computed per sample as the square root of Simpson's diversity index over productive rearrangements. TCRdb's version of the immuneACCESS table is confined to in-frame rearrangements and falls short of the full clone set. An unresolved V gene accounts for under half of the shortfall where checked; the remainder is of unknown origin. V, J and clone size were drawn from that table, and D and trimming were deduced from the DNA. The sample yields more than 300,000 clones; 88% were counted once. The ten largest clones represent 0.9% to 1.5% of the sample.

The sequence joins TRBV6-5 to TRBJ1-1; confidence is insufficient to name the D gene. Input material: PBMCs or T cells enriched from blood (not recorded which). The source is a woman aged 18-30 years who had recovered from COVID-19. The CDR3 is CASSYHKGSTEAFF. The nucleotides read TGTGCCAGCAGTTATCACAAAGGGAGCACTGAAGCTTTCTTT.